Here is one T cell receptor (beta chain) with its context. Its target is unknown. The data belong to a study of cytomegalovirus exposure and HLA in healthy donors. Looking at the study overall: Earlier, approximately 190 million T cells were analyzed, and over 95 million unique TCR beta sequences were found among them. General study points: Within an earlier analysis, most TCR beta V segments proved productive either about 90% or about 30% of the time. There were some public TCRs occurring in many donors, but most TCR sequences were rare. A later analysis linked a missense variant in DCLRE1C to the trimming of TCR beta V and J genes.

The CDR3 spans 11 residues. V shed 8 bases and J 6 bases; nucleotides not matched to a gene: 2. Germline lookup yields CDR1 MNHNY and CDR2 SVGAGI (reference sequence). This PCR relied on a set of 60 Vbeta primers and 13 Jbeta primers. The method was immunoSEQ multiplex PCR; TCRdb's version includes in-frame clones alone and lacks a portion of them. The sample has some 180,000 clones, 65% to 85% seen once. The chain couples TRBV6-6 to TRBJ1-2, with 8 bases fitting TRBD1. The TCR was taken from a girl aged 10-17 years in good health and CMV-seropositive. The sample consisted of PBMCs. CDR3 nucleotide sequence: TGTGCCAGCGGGACAGGAGATGGCTACACCTTC. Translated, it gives CASGTGDGYTF.